At least ten counts were recorded for the clone carrying this TCR beta chain. Antigen unknown. This specimen comes from a study of early T cells in non-severe SARS-CoV-2 infection. For the study at large: Alpha and beta chains were unpaired, from unsorted whole-blood bulk RNA.

Findings and limits, study-wide: The matching step, a VDJdb search, favored anti-spike CD8 responses and missed private and CD4 specificities.

Unmatched junction bases numbered 9, after V lost 5 bases and J lost 7 bases. The CDR3 loop spans 15 amino acids. Individual cDNA molecules each received unique molecular identifiers attached to them. Each CDR3 protein gets one entry after TCRdb re-called the 5' RACE reads with MiXCR. The profile shows under 80,000 distinct CDR3 sequences, 13% of them singletons. The origin of this receptor is an adult who was a healthcare worker with PCR-confirmed SARS-CoV-2 infection or an uninfected control (not recorded which). This chain uses TRBV12-3 or TRBV12-4 with TRBJ2-7, with 12 nucleotides matching TRBD2. Input material: whole blood. The CDR3 sequence: CASSALAGGRLEQYF. DNA for the CDR3: TGTGCCAGCAGTGCACTAGCGGGGGGCCGCCTGGAGCAGTACTTC.